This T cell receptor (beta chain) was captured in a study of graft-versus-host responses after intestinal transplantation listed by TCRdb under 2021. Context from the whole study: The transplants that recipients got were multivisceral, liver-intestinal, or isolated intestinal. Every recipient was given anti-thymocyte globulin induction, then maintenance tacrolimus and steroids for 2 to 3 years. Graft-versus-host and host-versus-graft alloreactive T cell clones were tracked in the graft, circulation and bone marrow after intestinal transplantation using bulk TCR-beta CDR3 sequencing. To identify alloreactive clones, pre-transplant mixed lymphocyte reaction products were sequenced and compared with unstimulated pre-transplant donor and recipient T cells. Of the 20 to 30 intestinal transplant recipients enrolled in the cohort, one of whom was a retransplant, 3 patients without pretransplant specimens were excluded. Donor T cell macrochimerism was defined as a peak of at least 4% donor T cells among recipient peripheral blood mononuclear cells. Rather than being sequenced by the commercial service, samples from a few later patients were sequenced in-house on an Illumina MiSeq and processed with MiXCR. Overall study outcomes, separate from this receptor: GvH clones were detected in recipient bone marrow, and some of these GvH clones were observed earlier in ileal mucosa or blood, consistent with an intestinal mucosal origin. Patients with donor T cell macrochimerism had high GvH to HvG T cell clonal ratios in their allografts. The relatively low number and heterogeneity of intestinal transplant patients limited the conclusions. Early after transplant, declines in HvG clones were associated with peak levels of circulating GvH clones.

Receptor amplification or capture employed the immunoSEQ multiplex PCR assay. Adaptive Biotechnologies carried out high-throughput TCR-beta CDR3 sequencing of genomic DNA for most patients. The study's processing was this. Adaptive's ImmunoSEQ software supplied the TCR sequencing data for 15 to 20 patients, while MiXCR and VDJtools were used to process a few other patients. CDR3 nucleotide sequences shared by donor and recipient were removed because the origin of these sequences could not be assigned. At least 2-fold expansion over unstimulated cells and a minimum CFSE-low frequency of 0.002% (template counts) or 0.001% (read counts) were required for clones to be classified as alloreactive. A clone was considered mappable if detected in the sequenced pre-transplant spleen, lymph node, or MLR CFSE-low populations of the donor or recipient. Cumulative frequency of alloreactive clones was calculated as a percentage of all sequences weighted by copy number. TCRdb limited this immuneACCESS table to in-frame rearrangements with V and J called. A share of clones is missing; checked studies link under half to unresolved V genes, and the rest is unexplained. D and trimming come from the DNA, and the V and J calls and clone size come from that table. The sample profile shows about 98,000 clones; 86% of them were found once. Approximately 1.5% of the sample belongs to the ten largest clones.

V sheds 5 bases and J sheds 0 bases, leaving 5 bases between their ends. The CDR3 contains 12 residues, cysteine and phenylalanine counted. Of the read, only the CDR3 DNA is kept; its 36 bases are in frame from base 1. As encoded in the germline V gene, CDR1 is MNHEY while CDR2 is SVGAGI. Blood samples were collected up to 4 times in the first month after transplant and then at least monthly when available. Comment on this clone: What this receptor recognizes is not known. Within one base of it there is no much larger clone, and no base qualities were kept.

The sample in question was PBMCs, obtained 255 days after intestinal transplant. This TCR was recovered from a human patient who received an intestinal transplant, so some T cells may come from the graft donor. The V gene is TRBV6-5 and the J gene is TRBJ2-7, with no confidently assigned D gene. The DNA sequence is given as TGTGCCAGCAGTCCTATCTCCTACGAGCAGTACTTC. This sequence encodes CASSPISYEQYF.